This note documents a single T cell receptor beta chain sequence. Its antigen is still unknown. V gave up 1 base and J gave up 9 bases, with 16 bases separating them. The CDR3 has 16 amino acids. CDR1 MDHEN and CDR2 SYDVKM come from the germline V gene. The record originates from a study of CD8 T cells in ankylosing spondylitis. Overall study findings and caveats: From matched ankylosing spondylitis synovial fluid, disease-linked clones were reportedly recovered at significantly enriched levels. A motif in TCR beta, a set of eight highly homologous variants, appeared characteristic of ankylosing spondylitis blood. Clones linked to disease, bearing a CD8+ phenotype, were relatively rare in peripheral blood. Certain motif variants had earlier been reported in reactive arthritis synovial fluid and blood.

Quantitative molecular-barcoded 5'-RACE generated the TCR beta libraries. Each CDR3 protein is one row after TCRdb ran MiXCR on the 5' RACE reads. Altogether 300,000 to 400,000 distinct CDR3 sequences are present, about 22% being singletons, with the ten largest covering around 17%. V is TRBV28 and J is TRBJ1-6; TRBD1 might be the D (5 bases). Sequencing was carried out using blood, either unsorted or a sorted T cell fraction (not recorded which). This clonotype was sampled from a male donor with ankylosing spondylitis. The CDR3 spells CASSLFPRQRGSPLHF. The CDR3 nucleotides are TGTGCCAGCAGTTTATTTCCGAGACAGCGAGGTTCACCCCTCCACTTT.